This T cell receptor beta chain was observed in a study of cytomegalovirus exposure and HLA in healthy donors. Amplification used 60 Vbeta primers and 13 Jbeta primers. Assay used: immunoSEQ multiplex PCR; TCRdb lists only in-frame clones, some missing. The sample includes about 170,000 clones, around 82% seen only once; the top ten take around 1.5%. The CDR3 extends over 12 amino acids. CDR1 and CDR2 (germline): SGHTA, FQGNSA. Trimming shortened V by 1 base and J by 8 bases, and 6 bases separated the two germline ends. This sequence joins TRBV7-2 and TRBJ2-1; no clear D gene. The TCR originated in a male donor in good health and CMV-seronegative. Material: PBMCs. The CDR3 DNA reads as TGTGCCAGCAGCTTAGGTTTCGATGAGCAGTTCTTC. Its translation is CASSLGFDEQFF.